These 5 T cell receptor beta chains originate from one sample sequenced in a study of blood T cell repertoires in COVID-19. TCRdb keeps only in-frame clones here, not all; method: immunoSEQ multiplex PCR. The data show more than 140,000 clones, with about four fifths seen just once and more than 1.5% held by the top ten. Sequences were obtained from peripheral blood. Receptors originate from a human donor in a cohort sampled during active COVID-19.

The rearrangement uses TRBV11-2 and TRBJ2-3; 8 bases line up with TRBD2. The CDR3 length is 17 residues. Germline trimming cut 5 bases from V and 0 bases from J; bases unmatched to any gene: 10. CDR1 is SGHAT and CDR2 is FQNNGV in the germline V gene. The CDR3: CASSPSLAGQSTDTQYF. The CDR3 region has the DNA TGTGCCAGCAGCCCATCTTTAGCGGGACAAAGCACAGATACGCAGTATTTT.

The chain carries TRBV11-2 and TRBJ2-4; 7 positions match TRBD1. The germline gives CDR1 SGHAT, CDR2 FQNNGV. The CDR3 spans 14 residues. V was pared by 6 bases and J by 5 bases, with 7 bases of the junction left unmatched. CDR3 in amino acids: CASSPPGQENIQYF. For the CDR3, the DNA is TGTGCCAGCAGTCCACCAGGACAGGAAAACATTCAGTACTTC.

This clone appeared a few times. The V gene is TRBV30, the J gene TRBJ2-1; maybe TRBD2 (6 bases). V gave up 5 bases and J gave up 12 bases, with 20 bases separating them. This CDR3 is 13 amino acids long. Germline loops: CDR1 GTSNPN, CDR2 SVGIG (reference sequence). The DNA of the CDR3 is TGTGCCTGGGAGCCGGGACTCTTGGGGGTGCAGTTCTTC. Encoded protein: CAWEPGLLGVQFF.

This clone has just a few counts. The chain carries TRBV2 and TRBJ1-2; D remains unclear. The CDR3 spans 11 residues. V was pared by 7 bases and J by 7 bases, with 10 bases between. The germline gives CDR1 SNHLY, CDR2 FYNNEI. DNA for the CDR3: TGTGCCAGCACCCCCTTTAGTGGCTACACCTTC. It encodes CASTPFSGYTF.

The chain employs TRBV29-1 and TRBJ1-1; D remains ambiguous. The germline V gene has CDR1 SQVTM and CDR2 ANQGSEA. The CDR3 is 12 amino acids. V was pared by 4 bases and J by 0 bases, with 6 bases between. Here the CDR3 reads CSVANLNTEAFF. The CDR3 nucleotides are TGCAGCGTTGCTAACTTGAACACTGAAGCTTTCTTT.